This T cell receptor beta chain was documented in a study of blood T cell repertoires in COVID-19. The protocol was immunoSEQ multiplex PCR, while the TCRdb copy is restricted to in-frame clones and leaves out a portion. The sample yields around 120,000 clones, roughly 80% seen once. The CDR3 totals 16 residues. The V and J ends lost 8 bases and 0 bases, in that order; junction bases with no gene match: 7. Germline CDR1 MGHRA, CDR2 YSYEKL. The chain links TRBV4-1 to TRBJ2-2; 9 nucleotides match TRBD2. This TCR derives from a man aged 25 to 45 with acute or convalescent COVID-19. The sequenced material came from peripheral blood. The CDR3 nucleotides are TGCGCCAGCGAACCTAGCGGGACGGCGAACACCGGGGAGCTGTTTTTT. Translation: CASEPSGTANTGELFF.